Sequencing of this T cell receptor (beta chain) was carried out in a study of PD-1 blockade in mismatch repair-deficient tumors. Trimming pared 3 bases from V and 5 bases from J, leaving 17 bases between. This CDR3 spans 16 amino acids. The germline V gene has CDR1 SGHNT and CDR2 YENEEA. This table comes from immunoSEQ multiplex PCR, and its TCRdb copy is limited to in-frame clones, with some not included. The sample consists of more than 95,000 clones, 85% to 90% of them appearing once. Mismatch repair deficiency was confirmed in all patients, by PCR or immunohistochemistry. The TCR-sequenced patients were a few responders to pembrolizumab.

The chain joins TRBV11-3 to TRBJ2-1; no definite D call. The sequences come from peripheral blood, collected 44 weeks after starting pembrolizumab. This TCR came from an adult with mismatch repair-deficient cancer. The CDR3 DNA is TGTGCCAGCAGCTTGAAACCTGTTCGGGTACACAATGAGCAGTTCTTC. It yields the protein CASSLKPVRVHNEQFF.